The T cell receptor beta chain under discussion was sequenced for a study of T cell responses to AZD1222 COVID-19 vaccine. The repertoire was sequenced with immunoSEQ multiplex PCR; TCRdb's copy has only in-frame clones and lacks some. Seen here are 66,000 or so clones, less than 90% observed once, and the top ten hold roughly 17%. This CDR3 has 13 residues. The origin of this receptor is an adult in good health. The J gene is TRBJ1-3, the V gene TRBV21-1; whether TRBD1, the table's D call, matches the DNA was not checked. TRBV21-1 is assigned pseudogene status. Sequences were derived from peripheral blood, sampled on day 0 of AZD1222 vaccination. CDR3 loop: CASSDSSGNTIYF. The CDR3 DNA sequence: TGTGCCAGCAGCGACAGCTCTGGAAACACCATATATTTT.